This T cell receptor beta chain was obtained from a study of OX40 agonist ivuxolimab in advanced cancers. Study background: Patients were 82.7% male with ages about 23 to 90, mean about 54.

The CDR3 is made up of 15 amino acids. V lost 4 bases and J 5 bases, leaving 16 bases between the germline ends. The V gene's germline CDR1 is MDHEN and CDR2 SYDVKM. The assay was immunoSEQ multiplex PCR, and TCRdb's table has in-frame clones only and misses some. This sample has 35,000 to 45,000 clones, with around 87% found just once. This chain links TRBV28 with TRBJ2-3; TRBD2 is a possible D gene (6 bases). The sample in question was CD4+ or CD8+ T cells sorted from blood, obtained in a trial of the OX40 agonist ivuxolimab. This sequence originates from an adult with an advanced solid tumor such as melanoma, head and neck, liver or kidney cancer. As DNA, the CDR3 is TGTGCCAGCAGTTCCCTGGCTAGCGTTGGAGATACGCAGTATTTT. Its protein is CASSSLASVGDTQYF.